This T cell receptor beta chain came from a study of identical twins. Broader study findings: Carriage of fewer insertions was seen in abundant cord blood beta clonotypes, whereas memory repertoires showed none. Invariant cells of the MAIT and iNKT types might have partly distorted the zero-insertion analyses.

In TCRdb, the 5' RACE reads were re-called with MiXCR into one record per CDR3 protein. This sample carries around 650,000 distinct CDR3 sequences, less than 9% of them seen once, and the ten largest clones take around 1.6%. The donor group consisted entirely of healthy Caucasians. The sample holds many counts of this clonotype. Its antigen is as yet unknown. The CDR3 is 15 amino acids. CDR1 is DFQATT and CDR2 is SNEGSKA in the germline V gene (reference sequence). Trimming cost V 6 bases and J 0 bases, with 15 bases left between them. This same sample was also taken into another study, of yellow fever vaccine responses in identical twins.

This chain uses TRBV20-1 with TRBJ2-1; D is perhaps TRBD2 (5 bases). Sequenced input: PBMCs. This TCR was sampled from a woman aged 18-29 years in good health. In DNA, the CDR3 is TGCAGTGCCAGATCACTAGGTCGCTCCTACAATGAGCAGTTCTTC. It yields the protein CSARSLGRSYNEQFF.